The clone carrying this TCR beta chain was detected many times. Its antigen is still unknown. TCRdb called the RT-PCR reads again in MiXCR, with one record for every CDR3 protein. The data contain about 570,000 distinct CDR3 sequences, 11% of them singletons. There are 16 residues in the CDR3. The J segment lost 8 bases and the V segment lost 2 bases, leaving 9 bases of the junction unmatched. Germline CDR1 SGHAT, CDR2 FQNNGV. The data belong to a study of response to subunit inactivated influenza vaccine. The study's findings and limits: Researchers suggested that each seasonal influenza vaccination recruits few new T cells.

These data were likewise used in another study, on T cells expressing NK-cell markers. From that study: Production of TCR beta cDNA relied on 5'RACE template switching with UMIs. The sequencing cohort of eight donors included seven HCMV-seropositive individuals and one seronegative individual. Restriction of the sorted population to alpha-beta TCR T cells was achieved in several experiments with an anti-gamma-delta TCR antibody.

This material consisted of PBMCs from blood, taken on the day of vaccination. The clonotype was recovered from a man between 45 and 60 years old who received an inactivated influenza vaccine. V is TRBV11-2 and J is TRBJ2-1, with 10 nucleotides matching TRBD1. The CDR3 nucleotides are TGTGCCAGCAGCTTATTCGCGGGACAGGGGATATATGAGCAGTTCTTC. Residues: CASSLFAGQGIYEQFF.